One T cell receptor beta chain is described in this entry. CDR1 and CDR2 (germline): SNHLY, FYNNEI. The V gene lost 4 bases and the J gene lost 4 bases, with 10 bases spanning the gap. The CDR3 length is 13 residues. The data were taken from a study of blood T cell repertoires in COVID-19. Across the study: Specimens from acute and convalescent COVID-19 originated in the United States, Italy and Spain. The cDNA or gDNA used as material had been derived from T cells, B-cell-depleted T cells, or PBMCs.

Only in-frame clones appear in the TCRdb table, and some are missing; sequencing was by immunoSEQ multiplex PCR. The table has 110,000 to 150,000 clones, 75% to 90% seen once. The sequenced sample consisted of peripheral blood. The TCR originated in a woman aged 45-65 years with acute or convalescent COVID-19. The chain has TRBV2 and TRBJ1-1, with D possibly matching TRBD1 (6 bases). In nucleotides, the CDR3 is TGTGCCAGCAGTGGGAACAGGGTCACTGAAGCTTTCTTT. It codes for CASSGNRVTEAFF. Full variable domain (outside the CDR3, taken from reference TRBV2 and TRBJ1-1): EPEVTQTPSHQVTQMGQEVILRCVPISNHLYFYWYRQILGQKVEFLVSFYNNEISEKSEIFDDQFSVERPDGSNFTLKIRSTKLEDSAMYFCASSGNRVTEAFFGQGTRLTVV.